The T cell receptor (beta chain) under discussion was sequenced for a study of vaccination and CD4 T cells after COVID-19. Study details: Researchers treated cells with overlapping spike peptides taken from SARS-CoV-2, HCoV-NL63, HCoV-OC43 and HCoV-229E. Study observations and caveats: The study found median SARS-CoV-2-reactive clonotypes rising from roughly 19 to 38, not significantly.

An Oncomine TCR Beta short-read assay was used to sequence the DNA from cultured CD4+ T cells. MiXCR, applied by TCRdb to the PCR reads, yields one record per CDR3 protein. The sample includes about 21,000 distinct CDR3 sequences, 40% to 60% seen only once; the top ten take roughly 9%. The germline V gene has CDR1 SGHRS and CDR2 YFSETQ. The CDR3 extends over 16 amino acids. With 5 bases removed from V and 0 bases from J, the gap between germline ends came to 16 bases. Described treatment: roughly ten-day PBMC culture with coronavirus spike peptide pools or control peptides (ViraFEST assay). Expanded clonotypes were found by TCR sequencing after peptide-pool stimulation (ViraFEST). In regard to this clonotype: Its antigen is undetermined.

The sample was CD4+ T cells from blood, cultured in vitro. The clonotype was recovered from a human donor who had recovered from COVID-19. The chain links TRBV5-1 to TRBJ2-3; the D is unclear. CDR3 DNA: TGCGCCAGCAGTAGTTCCCAGCGAGCTAGCACAGATACGCAGTATTTT. It encodes CASSSSQRASTDTQYF.